The 21 T cell receptor delta chains below were found in one sample sequenced in a study of γδ T cells in repeated Plasmodium falciparum infection. TCRdb re-analyzed the multiplex PCR reads via CATT. The data contain tens of thousands of delta-chain clones, 1.7% of them seen just once; the ten biggest clones take up approximately 16%. Flow sorting of PBMC yielded separate Vgamma9/Vdelta2+ and Vdelta2-negative gammadelta T cell populations for bulk repertoire analysis. Sequencing was performed on gamma-delta T cells from blood. These receptors were obtained from a pool of human donors (malaria-infected and uninfected, not separated).

Ten or more counts support this clone. TCRdb's protein for this DNA is that of a much larger clone and differs from the translation at residue 15, likely a read error; the protein shown is the DNA translation. The chain links TRDV1 to TRDJ1, with D tentatively TRDD3 (6 bases). The germline V gene has CDR1 TSWWSYY and CDR2 QGS. The CDR3 spans 22 residues. Here the CDR3 reads CALGEPRRRDTRTPLHSDKVIF. CDR3 DNA sequence: TGTGCTCTTGGGGAACCTCGGAGAAGAGATACGCGGACACCACTCCACAGCGATAAAGTCATCTTT.

In its sample, this clone was seen many times. The protein held in TCRdb is that of a much larger clone and does not match this DNA's translation at residue 18, likely because of a read error; the protein shown is translated from the DNA. The genes are TRDV1 and TRDJ1, with 8 bases fitting TRDD3. The J gene is absent in TCRdb and was assigned here via DNA matching to germline. This CDR3 has 28 amino acids. V lost 0 bases to trimming and J lost 0 bases; unmatched junction nucleotides: 39. Germline V CDR1 and CDR2: TSWWSYY, QGS. CDR3 DNA: TGTGCTCTTGGGGAACTTAGTCATGGGTTCCTAAGGGAGCCGTACTGGGGGGTACGTAGGGCGTACACCGATAAACTCATCTTT. Residues: CALGELSHGFLREPYWGVRRAYTDKLIF.

This clone was picked up a small number of times. A far larger clone is off by one base, so a read error is likely. Different DNA sequences within this sample yield the same CDR3. V usage is TRDV1 and J usage is TRDJ1; maybe TRDD3 (7 bases). TCRdb offers no J gene call, so here the DNA was matched to germline to obtain one. V gave up 1 base and J gave up 4 bases, with 52 bases separating them. There are 28 residues in the CDR3. In germline, CDR1 is TSWWSYY, CDR2 QGS. The CDR3 here is CALGERKDERGKSLRIPRGGWSVDKLIF. CDR3 nucleotides: TGTGCTCTTGGGGAACGAAAGGACGAAAGGGGAAAGTCCCTGCGTATTCCTAGGGGGGGATGGTCGGTCGATAAACTCATCTTT.

This clone came up a few times. TCRdb pairs this DNA with a much larger clone's protein that differs at residue 6, likely a read error; the protein shown was translated from the DNA. The CDR3 here is CALGESASYVVLGDTLDKLIF. Written as DNA, the CDR3 is TGTGCTCTTGGGGAATCGGCTTCCTACGTTGTGCTGGGGGATACGCTCGATAAACTCATCTTT. The chain has TRDV1 and TRDJ1, with 12 bases lining up with TRDD3. Unmatched junction bases numbered 20, after V lost 2 bases and J lost 4 bases. This CDR3 contains 21 residues. Germline CDR1 reads TSWWSYY; CDR2 reads QGS.

Ten or more counts support this clone. TCRdb's listed protein matches a much larger clone and diverges from this DNA's translation at residue 11, likely through a read error; the protein shown comes from the DNA. The chain carries TRDV1 and TRDJ1; TRDD3 matches 9 bases. The CDR3 totals 14 residues. Trimming at V came to 1 base and at J to 11 bases, leaving 8 bases not matched to a gene. The V gene's germline CDR1 is TSWWSYY and CDR2 QGS. DNA for the CDR3: TGTGCTCTTGGGGAACACCTGGGGGATTCGATGCTCATCTTT. It specifies CALGEHLGDSMLIF.

Of note for this clone: TCRdb's protein for this DNA is that of a much larger clone and differs from the translation at residues 3 and 9, likely a read error; the protein shown is the DNA translation. The DNA for the CDR3 is TGTGCTTTTGGGGAGGCTAGGAGGCCGGGGGATCCTTGGTACACCGATAAACTCATCTTT. It translates to CAFGEARRPGDPWYTDKLIF. The rearrangement links TRDV1 to TRDJ1, with 7 bases aligning to TRDD3. The J gene is absent in TCRdb and was assigned here via DNA matching to germline. The CDR3 contains 20 residues. Germline CDR1 reads TSWWSYY; CDR2 reads QGS.

This clone was detected many times. The TCRdb protein, from a much larger clone, departs from this DNA's translation at residue 15, likely by read error; the protein shown derives from the DNA. V is TRDV1 and J is TRDJ1; no clear D gene. This CDR3 has 17 residues. CDR1 and CDR2 from the germline V gene are TSWWSYY and QGS. Here the CDR3 reads CALGEAHPPLNTDKPIF. In DNA form, the CDR3 reads TGTGCTCTTGGGGAAGCTCATCCCCCTCTTAATACCGATAAACCCATCTTT.

The sample holds many counts of this clone. A far larger clone is just one base off, so this is likely a read error. The same CDR3 arises from other DNA sequences in this sample as well. CDR3 sequence reads: CALGETSVLGRLGITTYTDKLIF. In DNA form, the CDR3 reads TGTGCTCTTGGGGAAACTTCGGTTCTAGGGAGACTGGGGATTACTACGTACACCGATAAGCTCATCTTT. Here the V gene is TRDV1, but the J gene went uncalled; the table calls TRDD3, which could not be checked here. This CDR3 is built from 23 residues. Germline assignment: CDR1 TSWWSYY and CDR2 QGS.

This clone was recorded many times. A far larger clone lies a single base away; this is likely a read error. Other nucleotide sequences in the sample specify the same CDR3. The chain joins TRDV1 to TRDJ1, with 10 bases aligning to TRDD3. Germline V lookup: CDR1 TSWWSYY, CDR2 QGS. Germline trimming cut 4 bases from V and 7 bases from J; bases unmatched to any gene: 36. There are 24 residues in the CDR3. In nucleotides, the CDR3 is TGTGCTCTTGGGGGAGAGATGCCCTCCTATCTCTCTCTCCTAACTGGGGGATTTTTCGGTAAACTCATCTTT. It yields the protein CALGGEMPSYLSLLTGGFFGKLIF.

Only a few counts were recorded for this clone. The protein TCRdb lists belongs to a much larger clone and differs from this DNA's translation at residues 6 and 7, which points to a read error; the protein shown is made from the DNA. V is TRDV1 and J is TRDJ1; no clear D gene. The J gene, left out of TCRdb, was set here by checking the DNA against germline. V shed 2 bases and J shed 4 bases, with 32 bases lying between them. This CDR3 is 21 amino acids long. Germline CDR1 TSWWSYY, CDR2 QGS. As DNA, the CDR3 is TGTGCTCTTGGGGAAACTATGTTTAGAGGGGTTTGGAGGGGCCAAAGCGATAAACTCATCTTT. Amino acids: CALGETMFRGVWRGQSDKLIF.

In regard to this clone: TCRdb's protein, taken from a much larger clone, differs from this DNA's translation at residue 16, likely owing to a read error; the protein displayed comes from the DNA. The chain links TRDV2 to TRDJ1, with D unresolved. Because TCRdb records no J gene, it was assigned here through a match of the DNA to germline. The V gene's germline CDR1 is GEAIGNYY and CDR2 EKD. CDR3 size: 19 residues. CDR3 loop: CACDTVQKRKEENTDRLIF. The DNA of the CDR3 is TGTGCCTGTGACACGGTACAAAAACGTAAGGAAGAAAACACCGATAGACTCATCTTT.

By share of the sample, this clone is medium-sized. Other DNA sequences in the same sample also yield this CDR3. The chain has TRDV1 and TRDJ1, with 7 bases matching TRDD2. The germline gives CDR1 TSWWSYY, CDR2 QGS. The junction had 12 bases not matched to a gene; V was cut back by 2 bases and J by 0 bases. The CDR3 spans 18 residues. The CDR3 DNA reads as TGTGCTCTTGGGGAATTTTTCCTACTTAGCCGTAACACCGATAAACTCATCTTT. Its translation is CALGEFFLLSRNTDKLIF.

This clone was counted only a few times. The TCRdb protein, from a much larger clone, departs from this DNA's translation at residue 8, likely by read error; the protein shown derives from the DNA. This chain's CDR3 is CALLTATKSSADKLIF. In nucleotides, the CDR3 is TGTGCTCTTCTGACCGCAACAAAGAGTTCGGCCGATAAACTCATCTTT. V gene TRDV1 combines with J gene TRDJ1; D is unclear. Germline V gene sequence: CDR1 TSWWSYY, CDR2 QGS. The V gene lost 8 bases and the J gene lost 3 bases, with 22 bases spanning the gap. This CDR3 spans 16 amino acids.

In this sample, this clone turned up a few times. TCRdb's entry gives the protein of a much larger clone, which mismatches this DNA's translation at residue 8, likely from a read error; the protein reported here is translated from the DNA. In DNA form, the CDR3 reads TGTGCTCTTGGGCTCGGCTTTCTTCCGAGTCTCCAGTACACCGATAAACTCATCTTT. Translated, it gives CALGLGFLPSLQYTDKLIF. The chain uses TRDV1 and TRDJ1; TRDD2 might be the D (5 bases). Trimming removed 5 bases from V and 0 bases from J, with 25 bases in between. The CDR3 has 19 residues. Germline lookup yields CDR1 TSWWSYY and CDR2 QGS.

With respect to this clone: The mismatch at residue 10 between this DNA's translation and the TCRdb protein of a much larger clone likely reflects a read error; the protein shown is translated from the DNA. The rearrangement joins TRDV1 to TRDJ1, with 11 bases lining up with TRDD3. No J gene is reported in TCRdb; it was inferred here by comparing the DNA with germline. The germline gives CDR1 TSWWSYY, CDR2 QGS. This CDR3 region has 25 residues. V dropped 1 base and J dropped 0; count of bases not matched to a gene: 28. The CDR3 sequence: CALGERSIRCPIVGDTFGYTDKLIF. The CDR3 nucleotides are TGTGCTCTTGGGGAACGAAGTATCAGGTGCCCCATTGTGGGGGATACGTTCGGGTACACCGATAAACTCATCTTT.

This clone was observed a handful of times. A much more abundant neighbour one base away suggests this may be a read error. The J gene is TRDJ1, the V gene TRDV1; maybe TRDD2 (6 bases). Assignment of the J gene here rests on matching the DNA to germline, because TCRdb gives none. The CDR3 extends over 25 amino acids. CDR1 is TSWWSYY and CDR2 is QGS in the germline V gene. V lost 1 base and J 0 bases, leaving 39 bases between the germline ends. The CDR3 is CALGERGPTHNPVMRDLKYTDKLIF. The CDR3 DNA is TGTGCTCTTGGGGAACGGGGTCCTACCCACAACCCTGTCATGCGGGATCTGAAGTACACCGATAAACTCATCTTT.

In the case of this clone: This is likely an artifact of a read error, given a far larger clone one base away. Additional DNA sequences in this sample encode the identical CDR3. CDR3 coding DNA: TGTGCTCTTGGGGAACTAGGGGGTCGGGTCTTCTTTCGGGCTTCCTACGAGCTGGGGGACTTTCGCACCGATAAACTCATCTTT. Amino acids: CALGELGGRVFFRASYELGDFRTDKLIF. The genes are TRDV1 and TRDJ1, with D perhaps given as TRDD2 or TRDD3 (8 bases each). Trimming stripped 0 bases from V and 1 base from J, with 48 bases between. In germline, CDR1 is TSWWSYY, CDR2 QGS. CDR3 length: 28 residues.

This clone was counted at least ten times. It is likely a read error: a sequence one base away is far more abundant. The same CDR3 can be traced to other DNA sequences in this sample. A V gene of TRDV2 was called, but no J gene was assigned; the D call in the table, TRDD3, was not verified against the DNA. The germline CDR1 and CDR2 sequences are GEAIGNYY and EKD. The CDR3 has 22 residues. CDR3 nucleotides: TGTGCCTGTGACACCATTAACCCCTCCGTACTGGGGGAAGGTCCGCTCACCGATAAGCTCATCTTT. This translates into CACDTINPSVLGEGPLTDKLIF.

This clone appeared many times. This is likely an artifact of a read error, given a far larger clone one base away. Other DNA sequences of this sample code for an identical CDR3. V and J are TRDV1 and TRDJ4; maybe TRDD2 (5 bases). TCRdb lists no J gene, so it was determined here by aligning the DNA to germline. The CDR3 is 18 residues long. The V end lost 0 bases, the J end lost 5 bases, and 25 bases lay between the germline ends. Germline values: CDR1 TSWWSYY, CDR2 QGS. CDR3 region: CALGELTLRRYAVRPLIF. The CDR3 nucleotides read TGTGCTCTTGGGGAACTTACCCTACGGCGCTACGCAGTCAGGCCCCTGATCTTT.

This clone has only a few counts. TCRdb's protein, taken from a much larger clone, differs from this DNA's translation at residue 11, likely owing to a read error; the protein displayed comes from the DNA. The CDR3 DNA follows: TGTGCTCTTGGGGAACTGGGATCAAGTCGTGCTGGGGGATACGTCGACACCGATAAACTCATCTTT. The encoded protein is CALGELGSSRAGGYVDTDKLIF. This chain connects TRDV1 to TRDJ1; TRDD3 matches 12 bases. No J segment appears in TCRdb, so it was assigned here by matching the sequence to germline. CDR1 TSWWSYY and CDR2 QGS come from the germline V gene. The CDR3 loop spans 22 amino acids. V gave up 0 bases and J gave up 0 bases; unmatched junction bases: 17.

On this clone: This DNA's translation differs at residue 5 from TCRdb's protein, which comes from a much larger clone; a read error is likely, and the protein shown is translated from the DNA. V is TRDV2 and J is TRDJ3, with 10 bases matching TRDD3. The J gene, not given by TCRdb, was assigned here from a germline match of the nucleotide sequence. Unmatched junction bases numbered 15, after V lost 3 bases and J lost 2 bases. CDR1 is GEAIGNYY, CDR2 EKD, per germline. The CDR3 covers 21 residues. Written as DNA, the CDR3 is TGTGCCTGTGACTCCGGCGGGCTACTGGGGGATCGCGCCTGGGACACCCGACAGATGTTTTTC. Its translation is CACDSGGLLGDRAWDTRQMFF.